This T cell receptor beta chain was obtained from a study of shared clonotypes between healthy human individuals. Genomic DNA of every subset was divided equally among multiple immunoSEQ plates. Profiling relied on immunoSEQ multiplex PCR, and the TCRdb table lists in-frame clones only, not all of them. Among fewer than 400,000 clones listed, roughly 70% were seen once. V lost 0 bases and J 5 bases, leaving 14 bases between the germline ends. The length of the CDR3 is 15 residues. Germline CDR1 reads SGHRS; CDR2 reads YFSETQ. The V call is TRBV5-1, the J call TRBJ1-2; maybe TRBD1 (6 bases). The TCR sequence derives from a man aged 25-45 years in good health. Material: memory CD4+ T cells sorted from blood. Subset defined: CD45RA-negative fraction. In DNA form, the CDR3 reads TGCGCCAGCAGCTTGGAACAGGGCCGTCCTTATGGCTACACCTTC. As protein: CASSLEQGRPYGYTF.